This entry concerns a single T cell receptor (beta chain). Here immunoSEQ multiplex PCR was the method, and the copy in TCRdb shows in-frame clones only, minus some. Of about 380,000 clones in the sample, 85% to 90% were seen once. This record comes from a study of blood T cell repertoires in COVID-19. Recovered Cohort 3 donors showed two negative PCRs, clearance, or symptom resolution. V was pared by 3 bases and J by 8 bases, with 7 bases of the junction left unmatched. The germline V gene has CDR1 SGHRS and CDR2 YFSETQ. CDR3 length equals 15 residues. The receptor was derived from a woman aged 18-29 years who had recovered from COVID-19. The sample was PBMCs or T cells enriched from blood (not recorded which). The genes are TRBV5-1 and TRBJ1-4; the match to TRBD1 covers 10 bases. The CDR3 bases are TGCGCCAGCAGCTGGGCCGGGACAGGGGACGAAAAACTGTTTTTT. It specifies CASSWAGTGDEKLFF.